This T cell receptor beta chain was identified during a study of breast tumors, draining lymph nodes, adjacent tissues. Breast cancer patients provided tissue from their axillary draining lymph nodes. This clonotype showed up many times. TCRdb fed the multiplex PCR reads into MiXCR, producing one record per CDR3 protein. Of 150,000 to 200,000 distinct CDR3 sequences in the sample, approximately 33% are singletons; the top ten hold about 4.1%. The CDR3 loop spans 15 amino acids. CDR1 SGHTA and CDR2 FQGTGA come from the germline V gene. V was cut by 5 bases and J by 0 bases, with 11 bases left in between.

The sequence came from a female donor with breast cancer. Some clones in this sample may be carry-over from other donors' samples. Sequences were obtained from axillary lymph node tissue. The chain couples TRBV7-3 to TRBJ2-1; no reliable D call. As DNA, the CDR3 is TGTGCCAGCAGCCACCCCCAGAGCTCCTACAATGAGCAGTTCTTC. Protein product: CASSHPQSSYNEQFF. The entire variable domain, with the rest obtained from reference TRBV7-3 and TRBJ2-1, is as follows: GAGVSQTPSNKVTEKGKYVELRCDPISGHTALYWYRQSLGQGPEFLIYFQGTGAADDSGLPNDRFFAVRPEGSVSTLKIQRTERGDSAVYLCASSHPQSSYNEQFFGPGTRLTVL.